This entry lists 23 T cell receptor beta chains sequenced from one sample in a study of shared clonotypes between healthy human individuals. Naive-designated CD8 cells lacked CD45RO, were positively enriched for CCR7, and omitted terminally differentiated effector memory CD45RA+ cells. Assay: immunoSEQ multiplex PCR; the TCRdb copy retains only in-frame clones and omits some. There are about 2.1 million clones in the sample; just under 95% occur only once, and less than 2% lies in the top ten. The sample was naive CD8+ T cells from PBMCs. The receptors were sampled from a man aged 18 to 30 in good health. Some clones in this sample may be carry-over from other donors' samples.

This sequence joins TRBV25-1 and TRBJ1-1; D perhaps matches TRBD1 (5 bases). Germline V CDR1 and CDR2: MGHDK, SYGVNS. Trimming removed 4 bases from V and 9 bases from J, with 15 bases in between. The CDR3 extends over 13 amino acids. CDR3 region: CASSVIGEYKAFF. CDR3 nucleotide sequence: TGTGCCAGCAGTGTAATAGGGGAATATAAAGCTTTCTTT.

V and J are TRBV28 and TRBJ1-5; maybe TRBD1 (5 bases). The CDR3 runs to 17 residues. Deletions cut 4 bases from V and 0 bases from J, with 16 bases between. CDR1 is MDHEN and CDR2 is SYDVKM in the germline V gene. CDR3 nucleotide sequence: TGTGCCAGCAGTTCCTACCGGGACGAGGATAGCAATCAGCCCCAGCATTTT. It translates to CASSSYRDEDSNQPQHF. The full variable domain, rest sourced from reference TRBV28 and TRBJ1-5, is DVKVTQSSRYLVKRTGEKVFLECVQDMDHENMFWYRQDPGLGLRLIYFSYDVKMKEKGDIPEGYSVSREKKERFSLILESASTNQTSMYLCASSSYRDEDSNQPQHFGDGTRLSIL.

This CDR3 is CASSYRVSGGNTIYF. The CDR3, as DNA: TGTGCCAGCAGTTACAGAGTTAGCGGTGGAAACACCATATATTTT. This chain uses TRBV6-5 with TRBJ1-3, with no clear D. Germline CDR1 reads MNHEY; CDR2 reads SVGAGI. The CDR3 has 15 residues. V gave up 2 bases and J gave up 3 bases, with 11 bases separating them.

This clone was counted a single time. The chain combines TRBV30 with TRBJ1-2; D unclear. Germline V lookup: CDR1 GTSNPN, CDR2 SVGIG (reference sequence). V dropped 3 bases and J dropped 8 bases, with 7 bases sitting between them. The CDR3 sequence is 10 residues long. CDR3 bases: TGTGCCTGGAGGGGTTACGGCTACACCTTC. Translating it yields CAWRGYGYTF.

The chain couples TRBV28 to TRBJ2-3, with D possibly being TRBD2 (5 bases). Germline V gives CDR1 MDHEN, CDR2 SYDVKM. V was clipped by 2 bases and J by 1 base, with 13 bases between them. The CDR3 has 16 amino acids. The CDR3 sequence is CASSLVDFAGTDTQYF. The CDR3 region has the DNA TGTGCCAGCAGTTTAGTGGACTTCGCGGGCACAGATACGCAGTATTTT.

The CDR3 nucleotides are TGCGCCAGCAGCAAGAAAACCGGGACCCCGAATCCATACAATGAGCAGTTCTTC. This sequence encodes CASSKKTGTPNPYNEQFF. This chain uses TRBV4-1 with TRBJ2-1, with D perhaps given as TRBD1 or TRBD2 (5 bases each). The V end was cut by 5 bases, the J end by 4 bases, with 24 bases between. Germline loops: CDR1 MGHRA, CDR2 YSYEKL. CDR3 length: 18 residues.

Details on this clone: The junction does not match germline at one end; this may be a read error. This sample includes further DNA sequences coding for the same CDR3. The rearrangement joins TRBV6-5 to TRBJ1-2; D possibly corresponds to TRBD1 (6 bases). The CDR3 contains 15 residues. In germline, CDR1 is MNHEY, CDR2 SVGAGI. The CDR3 DNA reads TGTGCCAGCAGCTACTCAGGAGACAGGAGATATGGCTACACCTTC. This sequence encodes CASSYSGDRRYGYTF.

The V call is TRBV10-3, the J call TRBJ2-1; possible D gene TRBD2, 6 bases. The CDR3 runs to 18 residues. CDR1 and CDR2 from the germline V gene are ENHRY and SYGVKD. Trimming took off 0 bases at V and 1 base at J, with 16 bases between the two ends. Here the CDR3 DNA reads TGTGCCATCAGTGAGTCTACTAGGAGTAGCGGATCCTACAATGAGCAGTTCTTC. This translates into CAISESTRSSGSYNEQFF.

As for this clone: A read error may produce the germline difference seen at one junction end. The chain employs TRBV7-9 and TRBJ2-5, with unresolved D. Per germline, CDR1 SEHNR and CDR2 FQNEAQ (reference sequence). The CDR3 consists of 17 residues. CDR3 residues: CASQVGLATRNQETQYF. Written as DNA, the CDR3 is TGTGCCAGCCAAGTGGGCCTTGCGACCAGAAACCAGGAGACCCAGTACTTC.

This chain joins TRBV18 and TRBJ2-7, with D possibly matching TRBD1 (5 bases). Trimming removed 6 bases from V and 2 bases from J, with 11 bases in between. The CDR3 runs to 13 residues. CDR1 and CDR2 (germline): KGHSH, LQKENI. CDR3: CASSLTGAYEQYF. The DNA of the CDR3 is TGTGCCAGCTCGCTTACAGGAGCCTACGAGCAGTACTTC.

The gene calls are TRBV6-5 and TRBJ2-1, with 7 nucleotides matching TRBD2. V gave up 7 bases and J gave up 0 bases; unmatched junction bases: 6. The CDR3 totals 15 residues. Germline V lookup: CDR1 MNHEY, CDR2 SVGAGI. The CDR3 here is CASIKSGNSYNEQFF. For the CDR3, the DNA is TGTGCCAGCATCAAAAGCGGGAACTCCTACAATGAGCAGTTCTTC.

Notes on this clone: Other DNA variants within this sample encode the same CDR3. The rearrangement joins TRBV7-9 to TRBJ1-2; 7 bases line up with TRBD1. Germline loops: CDR1 SEHNR, CDR2 FQNEAQ (reference sequence). The CDR3 has 11 residues. Trimming removed 4 bases from V and 8 bases from J; junction bases left unmatched: 1. CDR3 sequence: CASSSDRGYTF. CDR3 bases: TGTGCCAGCAGCTCGGACAGGGGCTACACCTTC.

The chain uses TRBV19 and TRBJ1-5; D not certain. The V end lost 3 bases, the J end lost 2 bases, and 20 bases lay between the germline ends. Germline V gene lookup returns CDR1 LNHDA and CDR2 SQIVND (reference sequence). The CDR3 is 18 amino acids. The CDR3 loop is CASSIRAEVVLGNQPQHF. In DNA form, the CDR3 reads TGTGCCAGTAGTATCCGAGCTGAGGTCGTACTGGGCAATCAGCCCCAGCATTTT.

The V and J genes are TRBV5-8 and TRBJ2-7; D uncertain. The CDR3 runs to 12 residues. From germline, CDR1 is SGHTS and CDR2 YDEGEE. V shed 1 base and J shed 3 bases, with 5 bases lying between them. The CDR3 protein is CASSLKSYEQYF. The CDR3 DNA reads as TGTGCCAGCAGCTTGAAGAGCTACGAGCAGTACTTC. Full variable domain (outside the CDR3, taken from reference TRBV5-8 and TRBJ2-7): EAGVTQSPTHLIKTRGQQATLRCSPISGHTSVYWYQQALGLGLQFLLWYDEGEERNRGNFPPRFSGRQFPNYSSELNVNALELEDSALYLCASSLKSYEQYFGPGTRLTVT.

The chain joins TRBV7-8 to TRBJ1-3, with a weak D call TRBD1 (5 bases). V was trimmed by 5 bases and J by 7 bases, leaving 9 bases between them. Germline assignment: CDR1 SGHVS and CDR2 FQNEAQ. CDR3 length: 12 amino acids. DNA for the CDR3: TGTGCCAGCAGCACTCGGGGGAACACCATATATTTT. It translates to CASSTRGNTIYF.

Of note for this clone: This sample also contains other DNA sequences that code for the same CDR3. The chain uses TRBV27 and TRBJ2-2, with D unresolved. Germline V gene data show CDR1 as MNHEY and CDR2 as SMNVEV (reference sequence). Trimming removed 5 bases at V and 2 bases at J, with 3 bases between. The CDR3 is 12 amino acids. For the CDR3, the DNA is TGTGCCAGCAGTACTAACACCGGGGAGCTGTTTTTT. Translation gives CASSTNTGELFF.

The V gene is TRBV27, the J gene TRBJ1-5; D may be TRBD1 (5 bases). Trimming took 0 bases from V and 10 from J, leaving 10 bases between them. CDR3 length equals 13 residues. Germline CDR1 and CDR2: MNHEY and SMNVEV (reference sequence). The CDR3 DNA is TGTGCCAGCAGTTTATCCAAACGGGGCCCCCAGCATTTT. Its translation is CASSLSKRGPQHF.

The V and J genes are TRBV12-5 and TRBJ1-2; 11 bases fit TRBD1. CDR3 length: 14 residues. Germline CDR1 LGHNT, CDR2 FRNRAP. J gave up 6 bases and V 6 bases, and 6 bases lay outside the gene matches. CDR3 sequence: CASGQPGQGDGYTF. The DNA of the CDR3 is TGTGCTAGTGGGCAGCCGGGACAGGGGGATGGCTACACCTTC.

V usage is TRBV7-2 and J usage is TRBJ2-1, with D perhaps matching TRBD2 (5 bases). Deletions cut 3 bases from V and 6 bases from J, with 9 bases between. CDR3 length equals 13 residues. Germline CDR1 reads SGHTA; CDR2 reads FQGNSA. The CDR3 DNA reads TGTGCCAGCAGCTTCTTGGGGAGCAATGAGCAGTTCTTC. Amino acid sequence: CASSFLGSNEQFF.

V usage is TRBV15 and J usage is TRBJ2-3; 7 bases are a match to TRBD1. Germline V gives CDR1 LNHNV, CDR2 YYDKDF (reference sequence). Germline trimming cut 0 bases from V and 1 base from J; bases unmatched to any gene: 4. This CDR3 has 16 residues. This CDR3 reads CATSRERQGRTDTQYF. In nucleotides, the CDR3 is TGTGCCACCAGCAGAGAAAGACAGGGTCGCACAGATACGCAGTATTTT.

The CDR3 loop reads CASSVQTRYEQYF. The CDR3, as DNA: TGTGCCAGCAGTGTCCAGACACGCTACGAGCAGTACTTC. This rearrangement joins TRBV6-1 to TRBJ2-7, with unresolved D. CDR1 and CDR2 (germline): MNHNS, SASEGT. The ends were cut back, 4 bases at V and 3 bases at J, with 10 bases in the middle. The CDR3 sequence is 13 residues long.

The J gene is TRBJ2-6, the V gene TRBV9, with TRBD2 identical over 14 bases. V lost 4 bases to trimming and J lost 1 base; unmatched junction nucleotides: 13. The length of the CDR3 is 21 residues. Germline V CDR1 and CDR2: SGDLS, YYNGEE. The CDR3 reads CASSPWLGLAGGSSGANVLTF. The CDR3 nucleotides are TGTGCCAGCAGCCCATGGCTCGGACTAGCGGGGGGAAGTTCTGGGGCCAACGTCCTGACTTTC.

The chain has TRBV5-1 and TRBJ2-7; possible D gene TRBD2, 6 bases. This CDR3 comprises 15 residues. The germline V gene has CDR1 SGHRS and CDR2 YFSETQ. With 4 bases removed from V and 2 bases from J, the gap between germline ends came to 16 bases. DNA of the CDR3: TGCGCCAGCAGCCCCCCTAGCGACTTAACCTACGAGCAGTACTTC. It codes for CASSPPSDLTYEQYF.